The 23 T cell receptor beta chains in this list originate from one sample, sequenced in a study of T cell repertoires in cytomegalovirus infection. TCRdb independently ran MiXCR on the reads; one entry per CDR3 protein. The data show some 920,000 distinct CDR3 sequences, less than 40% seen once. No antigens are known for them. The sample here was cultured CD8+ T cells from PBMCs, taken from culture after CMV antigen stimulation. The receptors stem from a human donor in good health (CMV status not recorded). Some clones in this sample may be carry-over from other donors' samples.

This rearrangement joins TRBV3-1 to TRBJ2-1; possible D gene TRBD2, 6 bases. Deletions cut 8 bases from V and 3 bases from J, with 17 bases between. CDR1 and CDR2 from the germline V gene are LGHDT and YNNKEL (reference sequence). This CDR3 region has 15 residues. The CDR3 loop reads CASGLGGVGYNEQFF. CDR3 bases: TGTGCCAGCGGCTTGGGCGGGGTAGGCTACAATGAGCAGTTCTTC.

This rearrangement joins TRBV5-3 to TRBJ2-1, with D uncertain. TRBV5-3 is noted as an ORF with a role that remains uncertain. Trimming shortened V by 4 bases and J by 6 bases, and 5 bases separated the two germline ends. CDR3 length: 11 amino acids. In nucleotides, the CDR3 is TGTGCCAGAAGCCACAGCAATGAGCAGTTCTTC. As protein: CARSHSNEQFF.

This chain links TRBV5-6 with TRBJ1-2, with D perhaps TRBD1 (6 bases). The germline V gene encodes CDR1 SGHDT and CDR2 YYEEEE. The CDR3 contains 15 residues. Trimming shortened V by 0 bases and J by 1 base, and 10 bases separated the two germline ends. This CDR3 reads CASSLAGAHNYGYTF. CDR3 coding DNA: TGTGCCAGCAGCTTGGCAGGGGCGCATAACTATGGCTACACCTTC.

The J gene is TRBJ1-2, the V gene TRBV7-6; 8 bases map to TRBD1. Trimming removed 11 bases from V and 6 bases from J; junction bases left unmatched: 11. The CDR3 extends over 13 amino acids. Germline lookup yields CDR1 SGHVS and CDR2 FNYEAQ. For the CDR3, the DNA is TGTGCCGCAAGTGCCCAGGGGGCTAATGGCTACACCTTC. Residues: CAASAQGANGYTF. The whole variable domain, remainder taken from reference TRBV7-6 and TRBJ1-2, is GAGVSQSPRYKVTKRGQDVALRCDPISGHVSLYWYRQALGQGPEFLTYFNYEAQQDKSGLPNDRFSAERPEGSISTLTIQRTEQRDSAMYRCAASAQGANGYTFGSGTRLTVV.

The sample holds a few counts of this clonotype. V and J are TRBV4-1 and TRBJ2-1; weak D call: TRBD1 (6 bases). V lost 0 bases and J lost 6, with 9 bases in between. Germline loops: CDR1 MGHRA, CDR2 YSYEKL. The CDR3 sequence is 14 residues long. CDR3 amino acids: CASSQDTGPNEQFF. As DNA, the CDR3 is TGCGCCAGCAGCCAAGATACAGGGCCCAATGAGCAGTTCTTC.

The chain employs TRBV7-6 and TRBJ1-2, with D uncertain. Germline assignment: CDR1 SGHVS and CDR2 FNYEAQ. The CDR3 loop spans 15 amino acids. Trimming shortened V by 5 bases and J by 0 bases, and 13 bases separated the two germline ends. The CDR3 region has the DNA TGTGCCAGCAGCGGCAGCCAGTCCACTAACTATGGCTACACCTTC. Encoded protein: CASSGSQSTNYGYTF. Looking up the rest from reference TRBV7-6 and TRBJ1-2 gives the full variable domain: GAGVSQSPRYKVTKRGQDVALRCDPISGHVSLYWYRQALGQGPEFLTYFNYEAQQDKSGLPNDRFSAERPEGSISTLTIQRTEQRDSAMYRCASSGSQSTNYGYTFGSGTRLTVV.

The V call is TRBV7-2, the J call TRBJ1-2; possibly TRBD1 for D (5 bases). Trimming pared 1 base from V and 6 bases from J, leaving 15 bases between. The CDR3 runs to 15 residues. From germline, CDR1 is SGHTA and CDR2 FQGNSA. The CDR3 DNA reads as TGTGCCAGCAGCTTAGGTCCAGGGTATGGGCATGGCTACACCTTC. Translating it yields CASSLGPGYGHGYTF. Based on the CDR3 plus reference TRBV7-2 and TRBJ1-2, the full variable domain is GAGVSQSPSNKVTEKGKDVELRCDPISGHTALYWYRQSLGQGLEFLIYFQGNSAPDKSGLPSDRFSAERTGGSVSTLTIQRTQQEDSAVYLCASSLGPGYGHGYTFGSGTRLTVV.

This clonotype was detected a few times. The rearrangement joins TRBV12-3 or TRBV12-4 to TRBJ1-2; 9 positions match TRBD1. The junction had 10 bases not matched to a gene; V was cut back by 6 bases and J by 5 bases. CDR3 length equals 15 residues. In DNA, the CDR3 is TGTGCCAGCAGAAAGGACAGGGGCAGATTTTATGGCTACACCTTC. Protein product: CASRKDRGRFYGYTF.

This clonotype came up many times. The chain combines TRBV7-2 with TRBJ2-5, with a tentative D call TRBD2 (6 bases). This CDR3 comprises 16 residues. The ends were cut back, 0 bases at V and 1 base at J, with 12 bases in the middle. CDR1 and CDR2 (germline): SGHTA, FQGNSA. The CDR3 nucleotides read TGTGCCAGCAGCTTAGCGACTAGTAGGCCCCAAGAGACCCAGTACTTC. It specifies CASSLATSRPQETQYF.

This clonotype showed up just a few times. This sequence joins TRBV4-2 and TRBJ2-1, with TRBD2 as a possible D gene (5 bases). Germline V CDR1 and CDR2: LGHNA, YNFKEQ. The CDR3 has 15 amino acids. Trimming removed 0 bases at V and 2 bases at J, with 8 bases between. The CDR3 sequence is CASSQESGAYNEQFF. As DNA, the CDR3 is TGTGCCAGCAGCCAAGAAAGCGGAGCCTACAATGAGCAGTTCTTC.

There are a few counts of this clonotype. CDR3: CASSRQGQRYNSPLHF. In DNA, the CDR3 is TGTGCCAGCAGTCGACAGGGCCAGAGGTATAATTCACCCCTCCACTTT. The chain is built from TRBV12-3 or TRBV12-4 and TRBJ1-6, with TRBD1 matching over 7 bases. V lost 5 bases to trimming and J lost 4 bases; unmatched junction nucleotides: 8. The CDR3 runs to 16 residues.

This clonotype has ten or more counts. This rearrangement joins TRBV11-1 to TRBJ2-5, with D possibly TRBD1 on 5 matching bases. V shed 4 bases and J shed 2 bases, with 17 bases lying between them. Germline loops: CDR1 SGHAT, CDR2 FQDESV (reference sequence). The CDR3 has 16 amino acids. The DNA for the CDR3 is TGTGCCAGCAGCTCTTACAGCCTCCAGGGTCAAGAGACCCAGTACTTC. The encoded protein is CASSSYSLQGQETQYF.

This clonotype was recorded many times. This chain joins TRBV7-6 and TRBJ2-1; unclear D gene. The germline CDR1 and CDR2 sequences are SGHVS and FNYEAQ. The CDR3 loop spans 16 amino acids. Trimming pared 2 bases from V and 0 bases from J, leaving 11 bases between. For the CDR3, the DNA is TGTGCCAGCAGCTTATTACAGTCGAGCTCCTACAATGAGCAGTTCTTC. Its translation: CASSLLQSSSYNEQFF.

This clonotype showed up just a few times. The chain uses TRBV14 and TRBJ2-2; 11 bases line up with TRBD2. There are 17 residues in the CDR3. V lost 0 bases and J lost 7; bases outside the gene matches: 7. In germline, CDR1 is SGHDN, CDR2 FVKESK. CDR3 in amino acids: CASSQEIAGGPIGELFF. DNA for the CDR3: TGTGCCAGCAGCCAAGAAATAGCGGGGGGGCCCATCGGGGAGCTGTTTTTT.

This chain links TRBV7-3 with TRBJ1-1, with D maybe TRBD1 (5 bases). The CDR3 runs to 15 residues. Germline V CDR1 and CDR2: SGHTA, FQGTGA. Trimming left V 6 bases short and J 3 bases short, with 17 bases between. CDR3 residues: CASRPNPGSHTEAFF. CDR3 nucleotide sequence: TGTGCCAGCAGACCAAACCCAGGGTCGCACACTGAAGCTTTCTTT.

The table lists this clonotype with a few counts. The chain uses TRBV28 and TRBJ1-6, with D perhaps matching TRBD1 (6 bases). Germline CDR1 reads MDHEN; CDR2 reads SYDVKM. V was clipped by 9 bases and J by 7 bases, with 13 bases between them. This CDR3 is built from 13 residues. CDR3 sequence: CASHVRGNSPLHF. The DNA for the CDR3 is TGTGCCAGTCACGTCAGGGGAAATTCACCCCTCCACTTT. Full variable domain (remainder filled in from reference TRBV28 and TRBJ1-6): DVKVTQSSRYLVKRTGEKVFLECVQDMDHENMFWYRQDPGLGLRLIYFSYDVKMKEKGDIPEGYSVSREKKERFSLILESASTNQTSMYLCASHVRGNSPLHFGNGTRLTVT.

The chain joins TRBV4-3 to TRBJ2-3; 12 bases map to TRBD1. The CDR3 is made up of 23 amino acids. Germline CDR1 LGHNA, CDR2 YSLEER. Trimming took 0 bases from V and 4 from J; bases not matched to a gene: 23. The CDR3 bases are TGCGCCAGCAGCCAAGATCATCGTGAGCTTGTGGGACAGGGGGCTTCAACGGCAGATACGCAGTATTTT. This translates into CASSQDHRELVGQGASTADTQYF.

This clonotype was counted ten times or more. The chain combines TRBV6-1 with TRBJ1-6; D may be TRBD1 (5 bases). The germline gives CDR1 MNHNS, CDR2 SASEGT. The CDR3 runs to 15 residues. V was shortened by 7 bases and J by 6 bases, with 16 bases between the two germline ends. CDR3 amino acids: CASTQIPGGNSPLHF. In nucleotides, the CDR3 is TGTGCCAGCACCCAAATCCCGGGGGGTAATTCACCCCTCCACTTT.

The CDR3 region is CASSFSPATTQYF. DNA of the CDR3: TGTGCCAGCAGTTTCTCCCCGGCCACCACCCAGTACTTC. The V and J genes are TRBV6-5 and TRBJ2-5, with D hard to call. Trimming pared 4 bases from V and 8 bases from J, leaving 14 bases between. This CDR3 contains 13 residues. Germline loops: CDR1 MNHEY, CDR2 SVGAGI.

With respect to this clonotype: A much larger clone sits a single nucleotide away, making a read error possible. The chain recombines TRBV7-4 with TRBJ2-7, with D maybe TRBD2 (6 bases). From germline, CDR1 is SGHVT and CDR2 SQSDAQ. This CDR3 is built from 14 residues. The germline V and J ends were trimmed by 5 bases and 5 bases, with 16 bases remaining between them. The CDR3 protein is CASSLPGLGDEQYV. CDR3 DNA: TGTGCCAGCAGCCTACCGGGACTGGGCGACGAGCAGTACGTC.

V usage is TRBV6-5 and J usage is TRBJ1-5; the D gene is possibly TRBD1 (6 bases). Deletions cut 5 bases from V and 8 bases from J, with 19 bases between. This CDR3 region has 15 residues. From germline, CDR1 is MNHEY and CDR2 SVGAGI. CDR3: CASSAWGRRMEPQHF. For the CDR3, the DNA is TGTGCCAGCAGTGCTTGGGGGCGTCGGATGGAGCCCCAGCATTTT.

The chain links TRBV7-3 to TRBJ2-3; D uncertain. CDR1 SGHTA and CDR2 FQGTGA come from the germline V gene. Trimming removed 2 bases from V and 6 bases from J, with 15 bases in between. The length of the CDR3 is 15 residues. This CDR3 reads CASSLGQARWDTQYF. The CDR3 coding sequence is TGTGCCAGCAGCTTAGGGCAGGCCCGGTGGGATACGCAGTATTTT.

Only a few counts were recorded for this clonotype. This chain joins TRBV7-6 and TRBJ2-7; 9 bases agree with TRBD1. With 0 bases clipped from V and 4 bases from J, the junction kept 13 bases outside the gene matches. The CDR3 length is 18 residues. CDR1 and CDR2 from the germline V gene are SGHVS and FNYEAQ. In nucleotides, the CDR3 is TGTGCCAGCAGCTTAGCCCTAAAAGGTACAGGGGGCAGGTACGAGCAGTACTTC. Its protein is CASSLALKGTGGRYEQYF.